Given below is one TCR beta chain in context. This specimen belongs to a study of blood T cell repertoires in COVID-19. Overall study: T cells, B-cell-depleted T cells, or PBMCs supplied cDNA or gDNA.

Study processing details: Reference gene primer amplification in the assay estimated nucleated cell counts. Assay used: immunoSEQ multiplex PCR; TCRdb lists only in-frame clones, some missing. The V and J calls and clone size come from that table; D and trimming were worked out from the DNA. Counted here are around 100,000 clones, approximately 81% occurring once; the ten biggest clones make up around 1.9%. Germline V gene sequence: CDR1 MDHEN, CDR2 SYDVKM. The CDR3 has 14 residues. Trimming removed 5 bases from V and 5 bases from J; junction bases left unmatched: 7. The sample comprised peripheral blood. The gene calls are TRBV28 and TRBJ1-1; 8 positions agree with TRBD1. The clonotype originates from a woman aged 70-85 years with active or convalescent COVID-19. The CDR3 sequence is CASSTRTGRTEAFF. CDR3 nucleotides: TGTGCCAGCAGTACCAGGACAGGGAGGACTGAAGCTTTCTTT.